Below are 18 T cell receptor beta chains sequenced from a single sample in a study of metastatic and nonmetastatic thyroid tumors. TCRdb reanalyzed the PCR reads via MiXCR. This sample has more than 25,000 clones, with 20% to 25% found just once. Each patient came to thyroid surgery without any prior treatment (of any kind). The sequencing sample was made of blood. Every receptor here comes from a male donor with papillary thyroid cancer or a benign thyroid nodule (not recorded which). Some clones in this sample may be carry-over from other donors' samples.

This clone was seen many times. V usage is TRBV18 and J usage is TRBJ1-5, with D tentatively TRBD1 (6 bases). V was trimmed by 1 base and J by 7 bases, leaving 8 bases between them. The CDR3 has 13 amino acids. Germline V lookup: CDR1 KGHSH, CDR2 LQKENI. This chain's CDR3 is CASSPLRGQPQHF. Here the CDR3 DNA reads TGTGCCAGCTCACCACTTAGGGGGCAGCCCCAGCATTTT.

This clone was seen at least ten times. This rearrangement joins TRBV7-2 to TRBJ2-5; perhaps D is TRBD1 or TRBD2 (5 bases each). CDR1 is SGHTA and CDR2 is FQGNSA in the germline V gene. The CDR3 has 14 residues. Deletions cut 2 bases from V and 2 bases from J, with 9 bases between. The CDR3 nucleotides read TGTGCCAGCAGCTTACAGTGGGGGCAAGAGACCCAGTACTTC. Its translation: CASSLQWGQETQYF.

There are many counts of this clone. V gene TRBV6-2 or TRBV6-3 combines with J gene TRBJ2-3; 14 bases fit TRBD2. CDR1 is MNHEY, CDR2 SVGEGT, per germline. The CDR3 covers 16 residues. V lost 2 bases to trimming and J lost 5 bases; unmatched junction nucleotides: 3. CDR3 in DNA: TGTGCCAGCAGTTACGGACTAGCGGGGGGCCAAGATACGCAGTATTTT. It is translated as CASSYGLAGGQDTQYF.

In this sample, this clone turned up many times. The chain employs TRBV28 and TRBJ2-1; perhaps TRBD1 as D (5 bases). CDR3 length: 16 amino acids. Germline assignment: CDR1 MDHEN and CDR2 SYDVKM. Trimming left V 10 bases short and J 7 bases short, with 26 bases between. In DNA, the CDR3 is TGTGCCACCCCCACTGTTGGGGTCAGGGAATTAAATGAGCAGTTCTTC. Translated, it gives CATPTVGVRELNEQFF.

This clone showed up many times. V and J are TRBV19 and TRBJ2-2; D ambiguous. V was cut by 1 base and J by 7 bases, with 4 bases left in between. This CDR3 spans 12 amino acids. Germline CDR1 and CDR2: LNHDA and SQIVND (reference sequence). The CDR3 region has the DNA TGTGCCAGTAGTATAGTTGGCGGGGAGCTGTTTTTT. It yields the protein CASSIVGGELFF.

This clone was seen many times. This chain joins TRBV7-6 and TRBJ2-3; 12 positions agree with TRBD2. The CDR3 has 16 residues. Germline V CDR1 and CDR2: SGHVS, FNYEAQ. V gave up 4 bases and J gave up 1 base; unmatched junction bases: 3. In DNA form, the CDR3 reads TGTGCCAGCAGCTCGAGACTAGCGGGGGGCACAGATACGCAGTATTTT. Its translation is CASSSRLAGGTDTQYF.

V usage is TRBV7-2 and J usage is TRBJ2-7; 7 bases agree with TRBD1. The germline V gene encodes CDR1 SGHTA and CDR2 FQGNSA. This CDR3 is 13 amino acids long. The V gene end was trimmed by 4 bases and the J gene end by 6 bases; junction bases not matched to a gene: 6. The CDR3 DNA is TGTGCCAGCAGCTACGACAGGGTTCGCGAGCAGTACTTC. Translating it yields CASSYDRVREQYF.

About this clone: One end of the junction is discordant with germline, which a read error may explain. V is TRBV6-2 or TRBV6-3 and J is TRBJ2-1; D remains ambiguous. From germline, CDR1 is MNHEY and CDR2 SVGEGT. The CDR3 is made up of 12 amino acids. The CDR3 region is CASSRMFNEEFF. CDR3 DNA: TGTGCCAGCAGTCGTATGTTCAATGAGGAGTTCTTC.

CDR3 sequence: CASSFVQSNSPLHF. CDR3 coding DNA: TGTGCCAGCAGTTTCGTGCAGTCGAATTCACCCCTCCACTTT. This chain uses TRBV28 with TRBJ1-6; D is ambiguous. CDR3 size: 14 residues. Germline-derived CDR1 and CDR2 are MDHEN and SYDVKM. Trimming pared 3 bases from V and 7 bases from J, leaving 10 bases between.

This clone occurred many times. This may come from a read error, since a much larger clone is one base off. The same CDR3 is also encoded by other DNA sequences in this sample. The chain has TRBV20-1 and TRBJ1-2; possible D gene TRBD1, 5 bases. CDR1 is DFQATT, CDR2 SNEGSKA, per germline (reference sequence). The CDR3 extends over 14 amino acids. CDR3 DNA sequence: TGCAGTGCTCCGTCTGGGGACGGACACTACGGCTACACCTTC. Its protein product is CSAPSGDGHYGYTF.

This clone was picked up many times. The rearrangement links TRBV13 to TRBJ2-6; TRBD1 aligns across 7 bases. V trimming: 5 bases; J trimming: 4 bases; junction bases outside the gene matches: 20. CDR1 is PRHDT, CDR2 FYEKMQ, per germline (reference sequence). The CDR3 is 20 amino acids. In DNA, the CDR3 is TGTGCCAGCAGCCTCGGGACAGACCCCAGAAAACTCCTGGGGGCCAACGTCCTGACTTTC. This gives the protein CASSLGTDPRKLLGANVLTF.

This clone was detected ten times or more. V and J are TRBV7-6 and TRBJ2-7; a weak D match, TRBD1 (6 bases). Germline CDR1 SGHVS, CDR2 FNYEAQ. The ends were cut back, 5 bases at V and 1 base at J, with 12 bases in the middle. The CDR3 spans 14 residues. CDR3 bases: TGTGCCAGCAGCCCCGAACAGGGTTCCTACGAGCAGTACTTC. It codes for CASSPEQGSYEQYF.

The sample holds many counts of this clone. Here the CDR3 DNA reads TGTGCCAGCAGCGTAGCGCATCCCCGGGGGACCGGGGAGCTGTTTTTT. Amino acid sequence: CASSVAHPRGTGELFF. The chain is built from TRBV9 and TRBJ2-2, with D perhaps TRBD2 (6 bases). The germline gives CDR1 SGDLS, CDR2 YYNGEE. There are 16 residues in the CDR3. V dropped 0 bases and J dropped 5 bases, with 14 bases sitting between them.

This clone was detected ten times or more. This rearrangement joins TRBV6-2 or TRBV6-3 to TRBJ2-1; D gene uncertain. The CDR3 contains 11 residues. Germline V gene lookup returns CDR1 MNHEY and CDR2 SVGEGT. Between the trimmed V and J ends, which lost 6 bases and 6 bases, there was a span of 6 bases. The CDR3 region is CASRNPNEQFF. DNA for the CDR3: TGTGCCAGCAGAAACCCCAATGAGCAGTTCTTC.

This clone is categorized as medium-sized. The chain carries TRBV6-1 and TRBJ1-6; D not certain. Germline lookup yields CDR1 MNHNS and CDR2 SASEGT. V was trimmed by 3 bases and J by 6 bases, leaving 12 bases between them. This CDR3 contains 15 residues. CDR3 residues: CASSDELTANSPLHF. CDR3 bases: TGTGCCAGCAGTGATGAACTTACTGCTAATTCACCCCTCCACTTT.

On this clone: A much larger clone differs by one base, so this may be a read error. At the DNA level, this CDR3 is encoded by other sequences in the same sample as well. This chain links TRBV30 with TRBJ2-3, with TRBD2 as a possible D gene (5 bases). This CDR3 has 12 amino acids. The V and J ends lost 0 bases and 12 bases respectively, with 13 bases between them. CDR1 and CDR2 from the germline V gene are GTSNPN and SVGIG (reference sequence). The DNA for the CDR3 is TGTGCCTGGAGTGTACGAGGGAAAGGTCAGTATTTT. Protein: CAWSVRGKGQYF.

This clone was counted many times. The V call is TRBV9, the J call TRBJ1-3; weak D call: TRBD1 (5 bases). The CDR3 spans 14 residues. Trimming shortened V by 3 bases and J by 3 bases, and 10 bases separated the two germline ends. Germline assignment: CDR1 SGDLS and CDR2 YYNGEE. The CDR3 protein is CASSAGGSGNTIYF. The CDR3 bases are TGTGCCAGCAGCGCTGGGGGGAGTGGAAACACCATATATTTT. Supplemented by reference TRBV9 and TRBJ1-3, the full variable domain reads DSGVTQTPKHLITATGQRVTLRCSPRSGDLSVYWYQQSLDQGLQFLIQYYNGEERAKGNILERFSAQQFPDLHSELNLSSLELGDSALYFCASSAGGSGNTIYFGEGSWLTVV.

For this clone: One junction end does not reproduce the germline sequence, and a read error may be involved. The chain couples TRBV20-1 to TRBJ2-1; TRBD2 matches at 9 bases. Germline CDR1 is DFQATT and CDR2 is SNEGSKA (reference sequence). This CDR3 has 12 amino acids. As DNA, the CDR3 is TGTAGTCCTGCGGGGGGGCGCAATGAGCAGTTCTTC. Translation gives CSPAGGRNEQFF.